This T cell receptor beta chain was captured in a study of T-cell memory formation after mild COVID-19. Whole-study results and caveats: Mainly CM and EM harbored the contracting CD4+ clones; mainly EMRA harbored the CD8+ ones.

On this clonotype: Its antigen is undetermined.

TCRdb fed the 5' RACE reads into MiXCR, producing one record per CDR3 protein. The sample records about 130,000 distinct CDR3 sequences, about 25% being singletons. Sequencing was performed on PBMCs or a T cell subset sorted from them (not recorded which). This TCR came from an adult woman who had mild COVID-19 (a few samples of this study predate the infection). Cell type and time point are not known.

The CDR3 region is CASSMTGWDLQETQYF. Here the CDR3 DNA reads TGTGCCAGCAGTATGACGGGGTGGGACTTACAAGAGACCCAGTACTTC. The rearrangement joins TRBV7-2 to TRBJ2-5; a weak D match, TRBD2 (6 bases). CDR1 is SGHTA, CDR2 FQGNSA, per germline. The CDR3 has 16 residues. V lost 6 bases and J lost 2, with 19 bases in between.